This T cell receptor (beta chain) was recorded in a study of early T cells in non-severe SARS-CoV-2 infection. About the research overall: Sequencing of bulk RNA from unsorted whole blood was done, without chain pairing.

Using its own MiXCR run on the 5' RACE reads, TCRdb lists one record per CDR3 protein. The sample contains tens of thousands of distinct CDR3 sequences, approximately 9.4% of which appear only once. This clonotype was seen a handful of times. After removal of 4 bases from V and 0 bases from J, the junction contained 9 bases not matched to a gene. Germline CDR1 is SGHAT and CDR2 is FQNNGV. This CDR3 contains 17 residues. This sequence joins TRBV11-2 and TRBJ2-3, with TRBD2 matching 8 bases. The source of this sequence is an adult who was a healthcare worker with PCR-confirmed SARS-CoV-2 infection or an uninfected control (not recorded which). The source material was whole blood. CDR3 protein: CASSSTLAGPSTDTQYF. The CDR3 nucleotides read TGTGCCAGCAGCTCCACTTTAGCGGGGCCTAGCACAGATACGCAGTATTTT. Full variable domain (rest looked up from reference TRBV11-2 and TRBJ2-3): EAGVAQSPRYKIIEKRQSVAFWCNPISGHATLYWYQQILGQGPKLLIQFQNNGVVDDSQLPKDRFSAERLKGVDSTLKIQPAKLEDSAVYLCASSSTLAGPSTDTQYFGPGTRLTVL.